Listed below are T cell receptor beta chains from one sample, sequenced in a study of OX40 agonist ivuxolimab in advanced cancers. Generated by immunoSEQ multiplex PCR, the TCRdb table keeps only in-frame clones and is missing some. The sample gives 45,000 to 70,000 clones, 80% to 90% of which show up once; about 1.4% is in the top ten. Sequenced material: CD4+ or CD8+ T cells sorted from blood, taken in a trial of the OX40 agonist ivuxolimab. The receptors were gathered from an adult with an advanced solid tumor such as melanoma, head and neck, liver or kidney cancer. CDR3s include the opening cysteine and the closing phenylalanine or tryptophan. D genes are given only for firm matches. Clone size is shown for a subset of rows, as once, few, many or a class of expanded clone.

d_call,j_call,cdr3_length,v_call,clone_size,cdr3_aa,cdr3_nt
TRBD2,TRBJ2-1,14,TRBV14,-,CASSQSSGRGEQFF,TGTGCCAGCAGCCAATCTAGCGGGCGAGGTGAGCAGTTCTTC
TRBD2,TRBJ2-3,18,TRBV4-2,-,CASSQDVALAGGTDTQYF,TGTGCCAGCAGCCAAGATGTTGCGCTAGCGGGAGGTACAGATACGCAGTATTTT
-,TRBJ2-2,16,TRBV11-2,-,CASSFGGGATTGELFF,TGTGCCAGCAGCTTCGGTGGGGGGGCGACCACCGGGGAGCTGTTTTTT
-,TRBJ1-3,15,TRBV5-1,-,CASSLGTTEANTIYF,TGCGCCAGCAGCTTGGGAACCACGGAGGCAAACACCATATATTTT
TRBD1,TRBJ1-2,14,TRBV7-3,-,CASSRTGGDYGYTF,TGTGCCAGCAGCCGAACAGGGGGTGACTATGGCTACACCTTC
-,TRBJ1-5,15,TRBV7-2,-,CASSLGSPSNQPQHF,TGTGCCAGCAGCTTGGGGTCACCGAGCAATCAGCCCCAGCATTTT
TRBD1,TRBJ2-7,14,TRBV27,-,CASTSTGGIGEQYF,TGTGCCAGCACCTCGACAGGGGGTATCGGCGAGCAGTACTTC
-,TRBJ2-7,14,TRBV6-5,-,CASRRDTLEREQYF,TGTGCCAGCAGGCGGGACACCCTTGAGAGGGAGCAGTACTTC
-,TRBJ1-1,14,TRBV7-9,-,CASSLGRVNTEAFF,TGTGCCAGCAGCTTGGGCAGGGTCAACACTGAAGCTTTCTTT
-,TRBJ2-3,14,TRBV5-4,-,CASSLDQRTDTQYF,TGTGCCAGCAGTTTGGACCAACGCACAGATACGCAGTATTTT
-,TRBJ2-3,12,TRBV11-2,-,CASSLGPDTQYF,TGTGCCAGCAGCTTAGGGCCAGATACGCAGTATTTT
TRBD1,TRBJ2-7,14,TRBV28,-,CATTRQGSSYEQYF,TGTGCCACCACCCGACAGGGATCTTCCTACGAGCAGTACTTC
-,TRBJ2-1,13,TRBV14,-,CASSPHSENEQFF,TGTGCCAGCAGTCCCCACAGTGAGAATGAGCAGTTCTTC
-,TRBJ1-1,15,TRBV9,once,CASSVVGGPGTEAFF,TGTGCCAGCAGCGTAGTCGGGGGGCCAGGGACTGAAGCTTTCTTT
-,TRBJ2-1,12,TRBV6-1,-,CASSRPYNEQFF,TGTGCCAGCAGTCGTCCTTACAATGAGCAGTTCTTC
TRBD1,TRBJ2-7,14,TRBV18,-,CASSLSDRGYEQYF,TGTGCCAGCTCACTATCAGACAGGGGTTACGAGCAGTACTTC
TRBD2,TRBJ2-3,20,TRBV5-1,-,CASSPRGGGSSGGSTDTQYF,TGCGCCAGCAGCCCGCGCGGGGGGGGGTCGAGCGGGGGGTCCACAGATACGCAGTATTTT
TRBD2,TRBJ2-7,16,TRBV2,once,CASSPRSRGGSYEQYF,TGTGCCAGCAGTCCCCGATCTCGGGGGGGCTCCTACGAGCAGTACTTC
-,TRBJ2-7,15,TRBV27,once,CASTPPPAIGYEQYF,TGTGCCAGCACCCCCCCGCCGGCTATCGGTTACGAGCAGTACTTC
-,TRBJ1-2,13,TRBV28,-,CATRTGGSYGYTF,TGTGCCACCAGAACGGGGGGTTCCTATGGCTACACCTTC
-,TRBJ1-4,13,TRBV5-4,-,CASSLGTAQELFF,TGTGCCAGCAGCTTGGGGACAGCCCAGGAACTGTTTTTT
TRBD2,TRBJ2-3,17,TRBV28,-,CASSLLGAGGPTDTQYF,TGTGCCAGCAGTTTGTTGGGAGCGGGGGGGCCGACAGATACGCAGTATTTT
-,TRBJ2-4,15,TRBV9,-,CASTRGGDRGNIQYF,TGTGCCAGCACCCGCGGGGGGGACAGGGGTAACATTCAGTACTTC
TRBD2,TRBJ2-1,16,TRBV9,-,CASSGGLAGGLNEQFF,TGTGCCAGCAGCGGTGGACTAGCGGGGGGGCTCAATGAGCAGTTCTTC
-,TRBJ2-2,14,TRBV19,-,CASSRGADTGELFF,TGTGCCAGTAGTCGGGGGGCCGATACCGGGGAGCTGTTTTTT
TRBD1,TRBJ2-7,15,TRBV10-3,-,CAISGRTGDPYEQYF,TGTGCCATCAGTGGCCGGACAGGGGACCCCTACGAGCAGTACTTC
TRBD2,TRBJ2-5,17,TRBV5-1,-,CASSLRLTSGAEETQYF,TGCGCCAGCAGCTTGCGTCTGACTAGCGGGGCAGAAGAGACCCAGTACTTC
-,TRBJ2-5,14,TRBV11-2,-,CASTYGTGSETQYF,TGTGCCAGCACCTATGGGACGGGCTCCGAGACCCAGTACTTC
TRBD1,TRBJ2-7,15,TRBV28,-,CASRNSGTGAYEQYF,TGTGCCAGTAGGAATAGTGGGACAGGGGCCTACGAGCAGTACTTC
-,TRBJ1-4,15,TRBV19,-,CASSWDSATNEKLFF,TGTGCCAGTAGTTGGGACTCTGCAACTAATGAAAAACTGTTTTTT